This T cell receptor beta chain was observed in a study of cytomegalovirus exposure and HLA in healthy donors. Broader study findings: Both high specificity and high sensitivity reportedly marked the classifier's diagnosis of cytomegalovirus status.

The PCR used 60 Vbeta and 13 Jbeta primers. Profiled with immunoSEQ multiplex PCR; TCRdb holds only in-frame clones, not every one. This table has some 110,000 clones, 70% to 75% appearing once. Concerning this clone itself: Its antigen is not identified.

Sequencing was carried out using PBMCs. The clonotype originates from a woman between 18 and 30 years old in good health and CMV-seronegative.

Here the CDR3 DNA reads TGTGCCAGCAGTGAAACCTCTAGCGGGGCTCGCGGGTACGAGCAGTACTTC. The encoded protein is CASSETSSGARGYEQYF. The chain joins TRBV6-1 to TRBJ2-7; 9 nucleotides agree with TRBD2. V was pared by 2 bases and J by 4 bases, with 12 bases of the junction left unmatched. CDR1 MNHNS and CDR2 SASEGT come from the germline V gene. The length of the CDR3 is 17 residues.